The 21 T cell receptor beta chains listed next were all sequenced from one sample in a study of T cell clonotyping in hematopoietic cell transplantation. Data came from immunoSEQ multiplex PCR; TCRdb stores just in-frame clones and leaves some out. This table holds about 12,000 clones, approximately 65% found once. The sequencing used peripheral blood mononuclear cells, collected 180 days after allogeneic stem cell transplant. The receptors originated from a male patient aged 60-69 years who had an allogeneic stem cell transplant from an unrelated donor, so the T cells may come from the graft donor. Some clones in this sample may be carry-over from other donors' samples.

The chain joins TRBV19 to TRBJ1-4; possible D gene TRBD1, 5 bases. The ends were cut back, 5 bases at V and 6 bases at J, with 19 bases in the middle. The CDR3 spans 16 residues. The V gene's germline CDR1 is LNHDA and CDR2 SQIVND (reference sequence). Here the CDR3 DNA reads TGTGCCAGTAGTCCGAATCGGGCGCGGGGCGATGAAAAACTGTTTTTT. Translating it yields CASSPNRARGDEKLFF.

The chain employs TRBV5-1 and TRBJ2-7, with a weak D call TRBD2 (6 bases). This CDR3 is built from 17 residues. Per germline, CDR1 SGHRS and CDR2 YFSETQ. V was cut by 4 bases and J by 2 bases, with 22 bases left in between. The CDR3 sequence: CASSKKLGLEDAYEQYF. CDR3 in DNA: TGCGCCAGCAGCAAAAAGCTGGGACTCGAGGACGCCTACGAGCAGTACTTC.

The chain couples TRBV9 to TRBJ1-6; 8 positions match TRBD1. The CDR3 is 17 amino acids. V trimming: 4 bases; J trimming: 6 bases; junction bases outside the gene matches: 12. From germline, CDR1 is SGDLS and CDR2 YYNGEE. CDR3 region: CASSPLGQAKINSPLHF. The CDR3 DNA reads TGTGCCAGCAGCCCCCTGGGACAGGCGAAGATTAATTCACCCCTCCACTTT. Variable domain in full (rest from reference TRBV9 and TRBJ1-6): DSGVTQTPKHLITATGQRVTLRCSPRSGDLSVYWYQQSLDQGLQFLIQYYNGEERAKGNILERFSAQQFPDLHSELNLSSLELGDSALYFCASSPLGQAKINSPLHFGNGTRLTVT.

Here the CDR3 DNA reads TGTGCCTGGACGGGACACATGAACACTGAAGCTTTCTTT. It is translated as CAWTGHMNTEAFF. J is TRBJ1-1 and V is TRBV30; tentatively, D is TRBD1 (6 bases). V shed 4 bases and J shed 0 bases, with 9 bases lying between them. This CDR3 region has 13 residues. CDR1 GTSNPN and CDR2 SVGIG come from the germline V gene (reference sequence).

The chain links TRBV19 to TRBJ1-5; D unresolved. From germline, CDR1 is LNHDA and CDR2 SQIVND (reference sequence). V lost 7 bases and J 4 bases, leaving 8 bases between the germline ends. The CDR3 length is 12 residues. CDR3 amino acids: CASNTANQPQHF. The CDR3 nucleotides read TGTGCCAGTAATACAGCAAATCAGCCCCAGCATTTT.

The chain joins TRBV2 to TRBJ1-6; possibly TRBD1 for D (5 bases). The CDR3 loop spans 13 amino acids. Per germline, CDR1 SNHLY and CDR2 FYNNEI. The V end was cut by 6 bases, the J end by 7 bases, with 10 bases between. The CDR3 bases are TGTGCCAGCAGAACGACAGCCAATTCACCCCTCCACTTT. Protein: CASRTTANSPLHF.

The V and J genes are TRBV28 and TRBJ2-1, with D possibly TRBD2 on 5 matching bases. The CDR3 is 15 residues long. V gave up 5 bases and J gave up 7 bases, with 18 bases separating them. CDR1 MDHEN and CDR2 SYDVKM come from the germline V gene. The chain's CDR3 is CASSRGIDGANEQFF. The CDR3 nucleotides read TGTGCCAGCAGTCGGGGAATAGATGGCGCGAATGAGCAGTTCTTC.

The chain carries TRBV29-1 and TRBJ2-3; unclear D gene. V lost 3 bases and J 9 bases, leaving 19 bases between the germline ends. The CDR3 loop spans 14 amino acids. Per germline, CDR1 SQVTM and CDR2 ANQGSEA. CDR3 region: CSVDLPTARLTQYF. CDR3 coding DNA: TGCAGCGTTGATCTACCGACTGCCCGGTTGACGCAGTATTTT.

The chain has TRBV20-1 and TRBJ1-1; no clear D gene. The CDR3 has 11 amino acids. V lost 6 bases and J lost 2, with 7 bases in between. The germline V gene has CDR1 DFQATT and CDR2 SNEGSKA (reference sequence). The CDR3 DNA is TGCAGTGCGTTAGCAAACACTGAAGCTTTCTTT. Translated, it gives CSALANTEAFF.

The sample holds a few counts of this clone. This rearrangement joins TRBV19 to TRBJ1-5, with D tentatively TRBD1 (5 bases). The CDR3 runs to 15 residues. Trimming pared 5 bases from V and 5 bases from J, leaving 16 bases between. Germline CDR1 reads LNHDA; CDR2 reads SQIVND (reference sequence). The CDR3 DNA reads as TGTGCCAGTAGTGGCTCGGTTGGGGGGTATCAGCCCCAGCATTTT. Residues: CASSGSVGGYQPQHF.

The table lists this clone with a count of one. The CDR3 sequence is CASSAVASGTPDNEQFF. CDR3 DNA: TGTGCCAGCAGCGCGGTTGCTAGCGGGACCCCAGACAATGAGCAGTTCTTC. The chain carries TRBV9 and TRBJ2-1; 9 nucleotides match TRBD2. The trim removed 3 bases at V and 5 bases at J, leaving 12 bases unmatched. The CDR3 consists of 17 residues. Germline CDR1 is SGDLS and CDR2 is YYNGEE. Full variable domain (remainder filled in from reference TRBV9 and TRBJ2-1): DSGVTQTPKHLITATGQRVTLRCSPRSGDLSVYWYQQSLDQGLQFLIQYYNGEERAKGNILERFSAQQFPDLHSELNLSSLELGDSALYFCASSAVASGTPDNEQFFGPGTRLTVL.

The rearrangement links TRBV7-6 to TRBJ1-5; D gene uncertain. Germline CDR1 SGHVS, CDR2 FNYEAQ. CDR3 length: 11 amino acids. Trimming shortened V by 5 bases and J by 5 bases, and 4 bases separated the two germline ends. The CDR3, as DNA: TGTGCCAGCAGCAAAGATCAGCCCCAGCATTTT. As protein: CASSKDQPQHF.

By its share, this clone is large. This chain uses TRBV9 with TRBJ1-4; D might be TRBD1 (5 bases). Looked up from germline, CDR1 is SGDLS and CDR2 is YYNGEE. CDR3 length: 15 residues. Trimming took 0 bases from V and 8 from J, leaving 14 bases between them. CDR3 bases: TGTGCCAGCAGCGTAGACGGGGCGCGGAGGGAAAAACTGTTTTTT. Protein product: CASSVDGARREKLFF.

The chain carries TRBV30 and TRBJ1-2; 7 bases are a match to TRBD1. Germline V gene sequence: CDR1 GTSNPN, CDR2 SVGIG (reference sequence). There are 15 residues in the CDR3. The trim removed 3 bases at V and 5 bases at J, leaving 12 bases unmatched. The CDR3 is CAWSEGGDGYYGYTF. The CDR3, as DNA: TGTGCCTGGAGCGAAGGGGGCGACGGATATTATGGCTACACCTTC.

V usage is TRBV5-1 and J usage is TRBJ1-2, with D possibly being TRBD1 (5 bases). The V end lost 2 bases, the J end lost 1 base, and 6 bases lay between the germline ends. Germline V gene data show CDR1 as SGHRS and CDR2 as YFSETQ. There are 13 residues in the CDR3. The CDR3 protein is CASSFDSNYGYTF. The CDR3 nucleotides read TGCGCCAGCAGCTTTGACAGTAACTATGGCTACACCTTC. Looking up the rest from reference TRBV5-1 and TRBJ1-2 gives the full variable domain: KAGVTQTPRYLIKTRGQQVTLSCSPISGHRSVSWYQQTPGQGLQFLFEYFSETQRNKGNFPGRFSGRQFSNSRSEMNVSTLELGDSALYLCASSFDSNYGYTFGSGTRLTVV.

This chain connects TRBV25-1 to TRBJ1-1, with D unresolved. The CDR3 consists of 12 residues. Trimming removed 8 bases from V and 8 bases from J, with 15 bases in between. From germline, CDR1 is MGHDK and CDR2 SYGVNS. CDR3 amino acids: CASSRALGEAFF. The DNA of the CDR3 is TGTGCCAGCTCTCGGGCCCTCGGGGAAGCTTTCTTT.

The chain links TRBV5-1 to TRBJ2-7; D is unresolved. V shed 4 bases and J shed 4 bases, with 12 bases lying between them. CDR3 length: 13 amino acids. Germline values: CDR1 SGHRS, CDR2 YFSETQ. In nucleotides, the CDR3 is TGCGCCAGCAGCGACACCGGGCGGTACGAGCAGTACTTC. It codes for CASSDTGRYEQYF.

This chain joins TRBV15 and TRBJ2-7, with D unresolved. CDR3 length: 14 residues. V was trimmed by 3 bases and J by 7 bases, leaving 16 bases between them. CDR1 and CDR2 (germline): LNHNV, YYDKDF (reference sequence). CDR3 in DNA: TGTGCCACCAGCAGGTCGGCTGGTTCCGGGGAGCAGTACTTC. It translates to CATSRSAGSGEQYF.

Points on this clone: The sample has other DNA sequences that encode this CDR3 too. The rearrangement uses TRBV30 and TRBJ1-5; D may be TRBD1 (5 bases). Per germline, CDR1 GTSNPN and CDR2 SVGIG (reference sequence). The CDR3 is 13 amino acids. V shed 3 bases and J shed 2 bases, with 8 bases lying between them. The chain's CDR3 is CAWSGGGNQPQHF. CDR3 DNA: TGTGCCTGGAGCGGAGGGGGCAATCAGCCCCAGCATTTT.

This clone has more than one count but fewer than ten. The chain links TRBV6-4 to TRBJ1-1; D not certain. The CDR3 contains 13 residues. V shed 4 bases and J shed 2 bases, with 8 bases lying between them. Germline V gene sequence: CDR1 MRHNA, CDR2 SNTAGT. CDR3 coding DNA: TGTGCCAGCAGTGTCGAACCAAACACTGAAGCTTTCTTT. This encodes CASSVEPNTEAFF.

The chain combines TRBV6-5 with TRBJ1-2; D gene uncertain. This CDR3 is 14 amino acids long. Trimming took 7 bases from V and 6 from J, leaving 18 bases between them. Germline lookup yields CDR1 MNHEY and CDR2 SVGAGI. The CDR3 reads CASIKGRLGDGYTF. The CDR3 bases are TGTGCCAGCATAAAGGGTCGCCTTGGAGATGGCTACACCTTC.